These T cell receptor beta chains were read from a single sample in a study of T cell responses to AZD1222 COVID-19 vaccine. Libraries were prepared by immunoSEQ multiplex PCR; TCRdb keeps only in-frame clonotypes and omits some of them. The sample comprises about 140,000 clones, just over 85% of which are singletons, and 3% to 4.5% rests with the top ten. This material consisted of peripheral blood, taken on day 0 of AZD1222 vaccination. The receptors come from an adult in good health. Each CDR3 is given with its conserved first and last residue. The order of the fields is V gene, CDR3 protein.

TRBV11-2	CASSLNFKPHTEAFF
TRBV4-1	CASRPGQGAGELFF
TRBV18	CASSKSSGSYTGELFF
TRBV5-1	CASTLDVSGNKLFF
TRBV7-2	CASSLGTDRVNTEAFF
TRBV21-1	CARIRRNATNEKLFF
TRBV5-6	CASSFGRVFNQPQHF
TRBV7-4	CARVCGRGVYGYTF
TRBV7-2	CASSHSLFQPQHF
TRBV12-3/TRBV12-4	CASSTRGNEQYF
TRBV29-1	CSVSTSGVYNEQFF
TRBV30	CAWSGSGRGETQYF
TRBV28	CASSFVAGGSFEAFF
TRBV30	CAWKKSGNTIYF
TRBV4-1	CASSQREDNEQYF
TRBV7-6	CASSLGAGDQPQHF
TRBV3-1/TRBV3-2	CASSGLLRNEQFF
TRBV3-1/TRBV3-2	CASSASGIETDTQYF
TRBV9	CASSVAGSTGELFF
TRBV4-1	CASSLFGLAGDNEQYF
TRBV6-4	CALQLGGTGVPGGHGYTF
TRBV28	CASSSAYEQYF
TRBV10-3	CAISDLGGSQETQYF